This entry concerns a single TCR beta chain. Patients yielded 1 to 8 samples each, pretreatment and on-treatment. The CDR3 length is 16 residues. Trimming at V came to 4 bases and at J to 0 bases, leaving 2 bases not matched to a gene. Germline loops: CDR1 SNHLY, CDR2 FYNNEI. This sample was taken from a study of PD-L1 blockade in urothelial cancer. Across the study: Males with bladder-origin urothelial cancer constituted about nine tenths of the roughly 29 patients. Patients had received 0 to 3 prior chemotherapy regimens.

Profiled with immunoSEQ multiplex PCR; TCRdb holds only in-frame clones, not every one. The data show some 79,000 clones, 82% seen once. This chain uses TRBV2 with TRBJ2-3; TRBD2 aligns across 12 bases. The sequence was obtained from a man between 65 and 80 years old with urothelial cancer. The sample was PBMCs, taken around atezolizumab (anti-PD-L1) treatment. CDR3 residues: CASSGTSGRSTDTQYF. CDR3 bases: TGTGCCAGCAGTGGCACTAGCGGGAGGAGCACAGATACGCAGTATTTT. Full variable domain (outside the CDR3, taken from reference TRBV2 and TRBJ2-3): EPEVTQTPSHQVTQMGQEVILRCVPISNHLYFYWYRQILGQKVEFLVSFYNNEISEKSEIFDDQFSVERPDGSNFTLKIRSTKLEDSAMYFCASSGTSGRSTDTQYFGPGTRLTVL.